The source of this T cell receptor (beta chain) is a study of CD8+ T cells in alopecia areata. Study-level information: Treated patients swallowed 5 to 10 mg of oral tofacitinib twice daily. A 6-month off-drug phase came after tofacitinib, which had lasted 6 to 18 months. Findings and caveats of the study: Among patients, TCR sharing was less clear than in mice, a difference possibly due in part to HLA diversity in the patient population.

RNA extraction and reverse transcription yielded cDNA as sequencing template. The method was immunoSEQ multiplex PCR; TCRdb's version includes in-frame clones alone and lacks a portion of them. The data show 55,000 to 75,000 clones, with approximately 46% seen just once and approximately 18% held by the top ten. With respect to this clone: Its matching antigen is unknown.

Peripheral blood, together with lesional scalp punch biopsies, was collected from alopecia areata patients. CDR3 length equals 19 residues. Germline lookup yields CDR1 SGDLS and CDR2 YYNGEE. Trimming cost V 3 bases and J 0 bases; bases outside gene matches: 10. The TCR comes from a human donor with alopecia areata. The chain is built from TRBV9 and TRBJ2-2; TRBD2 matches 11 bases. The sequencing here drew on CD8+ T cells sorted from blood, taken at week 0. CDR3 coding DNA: TGTGCCAGCAGCGATCGGGCTAGCGGGGGGCAATCGAACACCGGGGAGCTGTTTTTT. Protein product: CASSDRASGGQSNTGELFF.